The clone carrying this T cell receptor (beta chain) has more than one count but fewer than ten. Its antigen is unknown. CDR3 length: 16 residues. The V gene's germline CDR1 is SGHRS and CDR2 YFSETQ. V lost 4 bases and J lost 1; bases outside the gene matches: 10. This record comes from a study of chemoradiotherapy in HPV16-positive cancers. Overall study: Functional T-cell assays on a couple of HPV16-positive patients' cells defined candidate HPV-specific clones and common TCR motifs.

Repeated repertoire sampling spanned the course of chemoradiotherapy. Here immunoSEQ multiplex PCR was the method, and the copy in TCRdb shows in-frame clones only, minus some. The sample carries 12,000 or so clones, 75% recorded once. Overall study findings and caveats: Candidate HPV-specific clones and E7-related TCR motifs grew in tumor during treatment. The functional HPV-specific definition rests on just a couple of HPV16-positive patients.

The receptor comes from a human donor with HPV-associated anogenital cancer. Sampling was conducted from a patient who underwent chemoradiotherapy. This chain joins TRBV5-1 and TRBJ2-7; 8 bases are a match to TRBD1. This CDR3 reads CASSLGQAVVSYEQYF. Here the CDR3 DNA reads TGCGCCAGCAGCCTGGGACAGGCCGTCGTATCCTACGAGCAGTACTTC. The variable domain in full, with the rest retrieved from reference TRBV5-1 and TRBJ2-7, is KAGVTQTPRYLIKTRGQQVTLSCSPISGHRSVSWYQQTPGQGLQFLFEYFSETQRNKGNFPGRFSGRQFSNSRSEMNVSTLELGDSALYLCASSLGQAVVSYEQYFGPGTRLTVT.